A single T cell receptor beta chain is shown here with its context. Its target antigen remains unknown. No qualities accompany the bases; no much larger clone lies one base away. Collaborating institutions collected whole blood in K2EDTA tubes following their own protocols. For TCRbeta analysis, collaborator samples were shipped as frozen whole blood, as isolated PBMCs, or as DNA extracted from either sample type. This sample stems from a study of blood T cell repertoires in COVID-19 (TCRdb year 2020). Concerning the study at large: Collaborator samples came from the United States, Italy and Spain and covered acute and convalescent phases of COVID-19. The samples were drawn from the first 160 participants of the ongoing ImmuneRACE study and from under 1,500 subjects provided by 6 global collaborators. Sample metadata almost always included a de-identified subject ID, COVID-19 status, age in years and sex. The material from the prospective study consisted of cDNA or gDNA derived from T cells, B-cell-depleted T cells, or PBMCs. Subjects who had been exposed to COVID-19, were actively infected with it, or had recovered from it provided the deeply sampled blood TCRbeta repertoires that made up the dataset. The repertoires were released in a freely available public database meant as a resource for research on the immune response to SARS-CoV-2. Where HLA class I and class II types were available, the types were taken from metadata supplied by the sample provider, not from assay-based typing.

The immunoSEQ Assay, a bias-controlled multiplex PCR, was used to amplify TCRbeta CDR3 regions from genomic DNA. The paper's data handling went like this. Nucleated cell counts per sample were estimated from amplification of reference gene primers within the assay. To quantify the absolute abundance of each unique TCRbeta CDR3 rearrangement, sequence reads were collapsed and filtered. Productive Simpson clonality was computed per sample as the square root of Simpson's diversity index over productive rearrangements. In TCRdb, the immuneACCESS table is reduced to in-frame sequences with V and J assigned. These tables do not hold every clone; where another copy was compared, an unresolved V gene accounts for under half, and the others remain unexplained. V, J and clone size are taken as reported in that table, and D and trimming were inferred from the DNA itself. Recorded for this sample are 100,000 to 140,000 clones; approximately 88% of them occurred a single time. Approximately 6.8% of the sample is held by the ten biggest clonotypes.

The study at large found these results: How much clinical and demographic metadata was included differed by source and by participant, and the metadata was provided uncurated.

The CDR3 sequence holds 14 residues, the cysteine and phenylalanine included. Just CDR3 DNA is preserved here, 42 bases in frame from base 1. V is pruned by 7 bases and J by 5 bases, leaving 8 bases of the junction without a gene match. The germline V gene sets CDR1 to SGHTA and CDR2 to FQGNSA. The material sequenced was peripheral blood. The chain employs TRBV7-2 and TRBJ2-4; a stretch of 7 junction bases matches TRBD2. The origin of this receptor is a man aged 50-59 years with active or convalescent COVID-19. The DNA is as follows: TGTGCCAGCAAAAGAGGGAGGGAGGAAAACATTCAGTACTTC. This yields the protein CASKRGREENIQYF.